This T cell receptor beta chain is drawn from a study of cytomegalovirus exposure and HLA in healthy donors. The V segment lost 5 bases and the J segment 3 bases; nucleotides outside the gene matches: 4. The CDR3 is 14 amino acids. CDR1 and CDR2 from the germline V gene are MNHEY and SVGAGI. Overall study findings and caveats: In a later analysis, a missense DCLRE1C variant was linked to TCR beta V- and J-gene trimming. The analysis excluded some indistinguishable V segments, including TRBV6-2 and TRBV6-3. Cytomegalovirus status, reportedly, was diagnosed with high specificity and sensitivity by the classifier.

Primers for the PCR totalled 60 Vbeta and 13 Jbeta. The repertoire was sequenced with immunoSEQ multiplex PCR; TCRdb's copy has only in-frame clones and lacks some. The sample contains some 180,000 clones, 79% of which appear only once. As to this clone: What it recognizes is unknown.

The chain links TRBV6-5 to TRBJ1-3; 7 bases align to TRBD1. This TCR was recovered from a woman in her thirties in good health and CMV-seropositive. Sequencing input: PBMCs. The CDR3 loop reads CASSRQGGGNTIYF. DNA of the CDR3: TGTGCCAGCAGTAGACAGGGTGGTGGAAACACCATATATTTT.